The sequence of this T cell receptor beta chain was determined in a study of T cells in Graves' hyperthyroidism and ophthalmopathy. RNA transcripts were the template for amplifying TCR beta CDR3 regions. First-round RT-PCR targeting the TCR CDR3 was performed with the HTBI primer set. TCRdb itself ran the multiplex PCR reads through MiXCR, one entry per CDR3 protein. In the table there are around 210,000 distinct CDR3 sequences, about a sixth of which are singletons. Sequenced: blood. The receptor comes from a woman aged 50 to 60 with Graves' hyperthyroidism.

This chain's CDR3 is CASSSRTANPLNEKLFF. CDR3 coding DNA: TGTGCCAGCAGCTCTCGGACAGCAAACCCCCTTAATGAAAAACTGTTTTTT. The J gene is TRBJ1-4, the V gene TRBV7-9, with a tentative D call TRBD1 (6 bases). Trimming took 4 bases from V and 4 from J, leaving 19 bases between them. The germline gives CDR1 SEHNR, CDR2 FQNEAQ (reference sequence). CDR3 length: 17 residues.